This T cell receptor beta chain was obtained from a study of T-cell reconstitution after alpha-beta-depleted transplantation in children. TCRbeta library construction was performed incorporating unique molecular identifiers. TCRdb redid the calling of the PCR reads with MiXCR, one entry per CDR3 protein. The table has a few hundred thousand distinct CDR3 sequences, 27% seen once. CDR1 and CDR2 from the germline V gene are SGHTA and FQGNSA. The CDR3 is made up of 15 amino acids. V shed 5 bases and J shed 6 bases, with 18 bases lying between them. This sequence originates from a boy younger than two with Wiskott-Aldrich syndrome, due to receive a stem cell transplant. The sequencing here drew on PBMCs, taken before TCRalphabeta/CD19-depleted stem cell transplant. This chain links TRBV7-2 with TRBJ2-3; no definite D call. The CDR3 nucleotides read TGTGCCAGCAGCCTGACAAAGCTCCCCACGGATACGCAGTATTTT. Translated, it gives CASSLTKLPTDTQYF. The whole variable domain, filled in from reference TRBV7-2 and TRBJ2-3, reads GAGVSQSPSNKVTEKGKDVELRCDPISGHTALYWYRQSLGQGLEFLIYFQGNSAPDKSGLPSDRFSAERTGGSVSTLTIQRTQQEDSAVYLCASSLTKLPTDTQYFGPGTRLTVL.